Shown below are 21 T cell receptor beta chains from a single sample sequenced in a study of cytomegalovirus exposure and HLA in healthy donors. Method: immunoSEQ multiplex PCR; TCRdb's copy keeps in-frame clones and lacks some. The sample contains some 170,000 clones, around 87% of which appear only once. Sequenced sample: PBMCs. These receptor sequences come from a woman aged 30 to 39 in good health and CMV-seronegative.

The chain has TRBV7-2 and TRBJ1-2, with 8 positions matching TRBD1. The germline V gene has CDR1 SGHTA and CDR2 FQGNSA. With 5 bases clipped from V and 1 base from J, the junction kept 9 bases outside the gene matches. This CDR3 is 16 amino acids long. CDR3 DNA sequence: TGTGCCAGCAGCCCGACAGGGGAGGAGGTTAACTATGGCTACACCTTC. This gives the protein CASSPTGEEVNYGYTF. The entire variable domain, with the rest obtained from reference TRBV7-2 and TRBJ1-2, is as follows: GAGVSQSPSNKVTEKGKDVELRCDPISGHTALYWYRQSLGQGLEFLIYFQGNSAPDKSGLPSDRFSAERTGGSVSTLTIQRTQQEDSAVYLCASSPTGEEVNYGYTFGSGTRLTVV.

The V gene is TRBV5-8, the J gene TRBJ2-2; D is undetermined. V lost 2 bases and J lost 4, with 6 bases in between. The CDR3 runs to 13 residues. Germline-derived CDR1 and CDR2 are SGHTS and YDEGEE. The CDR3 nucleotides read TGTGCCAGCAGCTTCAGGTCCACCGGGGAGCTGTTTTTT. Translating gives CASSFRSTGELFF.

This chain joins TRBV6-5 and TRBJ2-5; 9 bases line up with TRBD2. After removal of 0 bases from V and 5 bases from J, the junction contained 4 bases not matched to a gene. There are 15 residues in the CDR3. Germline V gene lookup returns CDR1 MNHEY and CDR2 SVGAGI. CDR3 sequence (DNA): TGTGCCAGCAGTTACTCTGGGACTAGCTGGGAGACCCAGTACTTC. Its protein product is CASSYSGTSWETQYF.

In its sample, this clone was seen once. The chain links TRBV4-1 to TRBJ2-7; the match to TRBD2 covers 11 bases. The V segment lost 4 bases and the J segment 2 bases; nucleotides outside the gene matches: 4. This CDR3 contains 15 residues. Germline CDR1 and CDR2: MGHRA and YSYEKL. The CDR3 sequence is CASSLLAGGTYEQYF. In DNA form, the CDR3 reads TGCGCCAGCAGCCTTCTAGCGGGGGGAACCTACGAGCAGTACTTC.

This clone was picked up one time. This rearrangement joins TRBV2 to TRBJ2-7, with 9 bases matching TRBD1. V was pared by 4 bases and J by 4 bases, with 5 bases of the junction left unmatched. In germline, CDR1 is SNHLY, CDR2 FYNNEI. This CDR3 contains 14 residues. The CDR3 DNA reads as TGTGCCAGCAGTGTAACAGGGGGCGATTACGAGCAGTACTTC. This encodes CASSVTGGDYEQYF.

V is TRBV2 and J is TRBJ1-2; 8 bases are a match to TRBD1. Germline V CDR1 and CDR2: SNHLY, FYNNEI. CDR3 length: 15 residues. J gave up 4 bases and V 7 bases, and 11 bases lay outside the gene matches. The CDR3 DNA is TGTGCCAGCAAGCTTGCCGGGACAGGAATCTATGGCTACACCTTC. Translated, it gives CASKLAGTGIYGYTF.

CDR3 region: CASSSETSSTYEQYF. Written as DNA, the CDR3 is TGTGCCAGCAGCTCGGAGACTAGCTCTACCTACGAGCAGTACTTC. The chain combines TRBV7-8 with TRBJ2-7, with 7 bases fitting TRBD2. V gave up 4 bases and J gave up 2 bases; unmatched junction bases: 8. Germline CDR1 reads SGHVS; CDR2 reads FQNEAQ. The CDR3 is 15 amino acids.

This chain joins TRBV6-5 and TRBJ2-5; maybe TRBD1 (6 bases). The CDR3 is 14 residues long. Germline lookup yields CDR1 MNHEY and CDR2 SVGAGI. With 7 bases removed from V and 0 bases from J, the gap between germline ends came to 12 bases. The CDR3 sequence is CASTSDRDQETQYF. The CDR3 DNA follows: TGTGCCAGCACCTCGGACAGAGACCAAGAGACCCAGTACTTC.

The table lists this clone with a count of one. This chain joins TRBV28 and TRBJ1-2; 8 nucleotides agree with TRBD1. The CDR3 has 14 amino acids. The V gene's germline CDR1 is MDHEN and CDR2 SYDVKM. V lost 6 bases and J lost 7; bases outside the gene matches: 10. CDR3 in DNA: TGTGCCAGCAGAACCGGGACAGGTGAGAGTGGCTACACCTTC. Residues: CASRTGTGESGYTF.

This clone has only a few counts. J is TRBJ1-5 and V is TRBV7-2; no clear D. V shed 5 bases and J shed 9 bases, with 11 bases lying between them. Germline-derived CDR1 and CDR2 are SGHTA and FQGNSA. This CDR3 spans 12 amino acids. CDR3 nucleotide sequence: TGTGCCAGCAGCCCCTGGCGGGGGCCCCAGCATTTT. Translated, it gives CASSPWRGPQHF.

The chain employs TRBV27 and TRBJ1-6; D is undetermined. The CDR3 has 17 amino acids. Germline V gives CDR1 MNHEY, CDR2 SMNVEV (reference sequence). V dropped 8 bases and J dropped 3 bases, with 20 bases sitting between them. The CDR3 nucleotides are TGTGCCAGCGCACGCGTGAGGGCGTCTAACTATAATTCACCCCTCCACTTT. It yields the protein CASARVRASNYNSPLHF.

The chain uses TRBV10-3 and TRBJ1-1; 10 bases line up with TRBD1. Germline loops: CDR1 ENHRY, CDR2 SYGVKD. This CDR3 is 15 amino acids long. V shed 2 bases, J shed 6 bases, and the junction held 6 bases outside the gene matches. The CDR3: CAISEKTGTGAEAFF. In nucleotides, the CDR3 is TGTGCCATCAGTGAGAAGACCGGGACAGGGGCTGAAGCTTTCTTT.

The chain recombines TRBV15 with TRBJ1-1; D possibly corresponds to TRBD1 (6 bases). The CDR3 runs 15 residues. Germline V gene lookup returns CDR1 LNHNV and CDR2 YYDKDF (reference sequence). Between the trimmed V and J ends, which lost 0 bases and 0 bases, there was a span of 8 bases. The CDR3 protein is CATSRDDRLNTEAFF. The CDR3 DNA reads TGTGCCACCAGCAGAGACGACAGGTTGAACACTGAAGCTTTCTTT.

In its sample, this clone was seen once. The rearrangement joins TRBV7-6 to TRBJ2-5; a weak D match, TRBD2 (5 bases). There are 15 residues in the CDR3. Germline CDR1 reads SGHVS; CDR2 reads FNYEAQ. Trimming cost V 4 bases and J 4 bases, with 16 bases left between them. In DNA form, the CDR3 reads TGTGCCAGCAGCTCGTCACTAGACGCACCAGAGACCCAGTACTTC. This gives the protein CASSSSLDAPETQYF.

This chain links TRBV9 with TRBJ2-5, with a weak D call TRBD2 (5 bases). In germline, CDR1 is SGDLS, CDR2 YYNGEE. This CDR3 is 13 amino acids long. Trimming removed 0 bases from V and 4 bases from J, with 7 bases in between. The DNA of the CDR3 is TGTGCCAGCAGCGTAGATCGGGGAGAGACCCAGTACTTC. Translated, it gives CASSVDRGETQYF.

This sequence joins TRBV4-3 and TRBJ1-2; a weak D match, TRBD1 (5 bases). The CDR3 runs 14 residues. V was shortened by 1 base and J by 8 bases, with 14 bases between the two germline ends. Germline V gives CDR1 LGHNA, CDR2 YSLEER. CDR3 sequence: CASSQALVGEGYTF. In DNA, the CDR3 is TGCGCCAGCAGCCAAGCACTGGTAGGGGAAGGCTACACCTTC.

The chain has TRBV5-1 and TRBJ2-1; 8 nucleotides line up with TRBD2. Trimming removed 0 bases from V and 8 bases from J; junction bases left unmatched: 13. CDR3 size: 17 residues. CDR1 is SGHRS, CDR2 YFSETQ, per germline. The CDR3 loop is CASSLGGGLAQPDEQFF. The CDR3 DNA is TGCGCCAGCAGCTTGGGTGGAGGACTAGCCCAGCCCGATGAGCAGTTCTTC.

J is TRBJ1-1 and V is TRBV7-9; maybe TRBD1 (5 bases). From germline, CDR1 is SEHNR and CDR2 FQNEAQ (reference sequence). V lost 2 bases and J lost 2, with 12 bases in between. CDR3 length: 15 residues. CDR3 region: CASSLWQGGNTEAFF. CDR3 nucleotide sequence: TGTGCCAGCAGCTTATGGCAGGGTGGTAACACTGAAGCTTTCTTT.

The chain recombines TRBV5-4 with TRBJ2-7; weak D call: TRBD2 (5 bases). Germline CDR1 SGHNT, CDR2 YYREEE (reference sequence). This CDR3 comprises 15 residues. V lost 4 bases to trimming and J lost 1 base, with 15 bases between them. CDR3 sequence (DNA): TGTGCCAGCAGCACACGACCCCCGGGATCCTACGAGCAGTACTTC. Amino acids: CASSTRPPGSYEQYF. The full variable domain, in which reference TRBV5-4 and TRBJ2-7 provide the parts outside the CDR3, is ETGVTQSPTHLIKTRGQQVTLRCSSQSGHNTVSWYQQALGQGPQFIFQYYREEENGRGNFPPRFSGLQFPNYSSELNVNALELDDSALYLCASSTRPPGSYEQYFGPGTRLTVT.

The genes are TRBV11-2 and TRBJ1-5, with no clear D. Germline V gives CDR1 SGHAT, CDR2 FQNNGV. Trimming stripped 0 bases from V and 4 bases from J, with 7 bases between. The CDR3 runs to 14 residues. The CDR3 loop reads CASSLEAFNQPQHF. As DNA, the CDR3 is TGTGCCAGCAGCTTAGAAGCATTTAATCAGCCCCAGCATTTT.

This chain joins TRBV27 and TRBJ2-2, with D perhaps TRBD1 (6 bases). CDR3 size: 15 residues. V lost 6 bases to trimming and J lost 2 bases, with 13 bases between them. Per germline, CDR1 MNHEY and CDR2 SMNVEV (reference sequence). The CDR3 DNA reads TGTGCCAGCAGATACGGGACACTCAACACCGGGGAGCTGTTTTTT. This translates into CASRYGTLNTGELFF.